This TCR beta chain was recorded in a study of identical twins (dated by TCRdb to about 2016). Context from the whole study: The study deep-sequenced TCR alpha and beta repertoires from monozygotic twins, unrelated adults of various ages and cord blood to test whether fetal clonotypes persist. To rule out contamination, the twin experiments were replicated at different times with different library preparation protocols. Results the study describes overall, beyond this receptor: Zero-insertion analyses could be partly confounded by invariant T cells such as MAIT and iNKT, although diverse VJ usage argued against such confounding for most clonotypes. Out-of-frame TCR alpha sequences shared between twins showed an excess of low generation-probability sequences compared with coincidental sharing between unrelated individuals. In beta out-of-frame sequences, excess twin sharing was weaker, because having fewer shared sequences lowered the signal-to-noise ratio. Fewer insertions were carried by abundant cord blood beta clonotypes; a weaker similar trend was observed in young adult naive repertoires, while no such trend was observed in memory repertoires. Recombination models systematically underestimated out-of-frame TCR alpha sharing in monozygotic twins but agreed with sharing between unrelated individuals. Conclusions relied on cross-sectional statistical analysis, since the same donors could not be followed over many years.

V lost 8 bases and J lost 0 bases; the stretch between them is 9 bases long. CDR1 and CDR2 (SGHKS, YYEKEE) derive from the germline V gene (reference sequence). Reading from cysteine to phenylalanine, the CDR3 counts 13 amino acids. Only CDR3 DNA remains: 39 bases, in frame from the first base. All donors were healthy Caucasians. The twin cohort consisted of three pairs of female monozygotic twins, all aged roughly 18 to 29 years. Positive isolation kits from Invitrogen were used to isolate CD4+ and CD8+ T cell populations. The method behind the library was 5' RACE. These reads were obtained on an Illumina HiSeq 2000. Template switching added a universal primer binding site, and the final cDNA carried a unique molecular identifier that allowed TCR cDNA molecules to be counted accurately. Specific primers in the conserved constant-segment region were used to synthesize first-strand cDNA for the TCR alpha and beta chains. Each cDNA library was double barcoded, with a SMART-Mk sample barcode plus Illumina barcodes, to control for contamination. TruSeq adapter sequences, together with Illumina sample barcodes, were added in two successive PCR steps. TCR alpha and beta cDNA libraries were sequenced on the Illumina HiSeq platform with custom primers. Per the source publication's procedure: MiGEC processed the raw reads to extract unique molecular identifiers, while MiXCR was used to determine the CDR3 positions. Recombination models were inferred per individual with the repgenHMM and IGoR tools using an EM algorithm. The tcR package in R was used for shared clonotype analysis, with sharing normalized by the product of cloneset sizes. Out-of-frame nonproductive sequences were analyzed to study raw recombination free of thymic and clonal selection effects. The public reads were run again by TCRdb, first through fastp at Q25 and then through MiXCR, and only productive beta chains were kept. Identical CDR3 proteins give one entry, which carries the most common genes and DNA. The V and J calls and clone size come from TCRdb's table, not from the authors' own analysis. The sample yields roughly 200,000 distinct CDR3 sequences; approximately 15% were counted once. Jointly, the top ten make up around 40% of the sample.

This clonotype has just a few counts. This clone's antigen is unknown. No much larger clonotype is one base removed from it; base qualities were not supplied. These data also formed part of another study, on T cells expressing NK-cell markers. Per the second study: In sorted CD3+CD56+NKG2C+, CD3+CD56+NKG2C- and CD3+CD56-NKG2C+ T-cell subsets from several donors, TCR beta-chain repertoires were profiled. Seven of the eight sequenced donors were HCMV-seropositive and one was HCMV-seronegative. To restrict sorting to alphabetaTCR-expressing T cells, an anti-gammadeltaTCR antibody was added in several experiments. In over 5 donors, the dominant CD3+CD56+NKG2C+ clonotypes were among the top 10 CD8+ clonotypes and accounted for about 1.0-7.5% of CD8+ T cells. Those dominant clonotypes were again the most abundant among CD3+CD56-NKG2C+ cells in a few donors, at about 28.3-65%. It remained unclear whether the expanded NKG2C-expressing T cell clones were specific for HCMV antigens. The study sequenced eight donors, all healthy volunteers chosen at random: three men and five women. HCMV-specific IgG was detected in serum with a commercial ELISA kit to determine HCMV serostatus. MIGEC handled demultiplexing of the reads and grouping by UMI, while MiTCR was used to assemble and quantify clonotypes. To remove erroneous sequences, TCR cDNA sequences were retained only when supported by two or more reads. The tcR package was used for downstream repertoire analysis, and clonotypes were matched between fractions using CDR3 nucleotide sequence together with V segment. VDJmatch was used to annotate antigen specificity against VDJdb, with one amino acid substitution in CDR3 permitted.

The sequenced sample was CD8+ T cells sorted from blood. This receptor was taken from a woman younger than 30 in good health. This chain is built from TRBV5-5 and TRBJ2-1; no D gene is confidently identified. DNA sequence: TGTGCCAGTATCGAAAGCTCCTACAATGAGCAGTTCTTC. The translation is CASIESSYNEQFF.